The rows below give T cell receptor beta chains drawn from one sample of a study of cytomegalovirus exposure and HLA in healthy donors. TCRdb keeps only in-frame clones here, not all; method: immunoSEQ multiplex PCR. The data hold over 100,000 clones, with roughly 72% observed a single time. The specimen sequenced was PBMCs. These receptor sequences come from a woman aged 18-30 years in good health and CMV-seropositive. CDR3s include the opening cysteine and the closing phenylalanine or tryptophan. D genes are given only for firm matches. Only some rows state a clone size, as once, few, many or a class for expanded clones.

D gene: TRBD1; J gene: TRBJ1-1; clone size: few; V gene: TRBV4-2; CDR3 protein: CASSRVRQGEGFTEAFF; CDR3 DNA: TGTGCCAGCAGCCGAGTTCGACAGGGGGAGGGTTTCACTGAAGCTTTCTTT
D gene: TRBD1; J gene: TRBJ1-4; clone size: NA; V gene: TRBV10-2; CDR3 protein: CASSIRQGGNEKLFF; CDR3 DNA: TGCGCCAGCAGCATAAGACAGGGGGGGAATGAAAAACTGTTTTTT
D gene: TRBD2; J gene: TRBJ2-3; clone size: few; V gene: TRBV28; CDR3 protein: CASSLLAGYGTDTQYF; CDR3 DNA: TGTGCCAGCAGTTTGCTAGCGGGATATGGCACAGATACGCAGTATTTT
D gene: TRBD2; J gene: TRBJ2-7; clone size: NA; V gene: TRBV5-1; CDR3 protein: CASSLEAGAYEQYF; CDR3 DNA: TGCGCCAGCAGCTTGGAGGCGGGAGCCTACGAGCAGTACTTC
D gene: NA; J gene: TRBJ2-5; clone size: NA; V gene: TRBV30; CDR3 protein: CAWSVGAETQYF; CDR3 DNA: TGTGCCTGGAGTGTTGGGGCGGAGACCCAGTACTTC
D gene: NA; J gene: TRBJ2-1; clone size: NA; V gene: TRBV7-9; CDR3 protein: CASSLTERVEQFF; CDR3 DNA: TGTGCCAGCAGCTTGACAGAGCGGGTTGAGCAGTTCTTC
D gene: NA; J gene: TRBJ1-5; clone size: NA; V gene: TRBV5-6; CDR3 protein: CASSLVGAGQPQHF; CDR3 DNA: TGTGCCAGCAGCTTGGTTGGGGCTGGTCAGCCCCAGCATTTT
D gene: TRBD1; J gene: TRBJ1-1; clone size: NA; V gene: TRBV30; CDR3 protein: CARTGANTEAFF; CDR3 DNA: TGTGCAAGAACAGGGGCGAACACTGAAGCTTTCTTT
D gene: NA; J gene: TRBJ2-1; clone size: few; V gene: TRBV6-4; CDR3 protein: CASSPPGSNEQFF; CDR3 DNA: TGTGCCAGCAGTCCCCCAGGGTCGAATGAGCAGTTCTTC
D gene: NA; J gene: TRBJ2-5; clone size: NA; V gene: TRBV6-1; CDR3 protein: CASSPQDRQETQYF; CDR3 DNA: TGTGCCAGCAGTCCGCAGGACAGACAAGAGACCCAGTACTTC
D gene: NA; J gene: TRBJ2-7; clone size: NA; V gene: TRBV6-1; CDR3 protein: CASSVSVAYEQYF; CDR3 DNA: TGTGCCAGCAGTGTTAGTGTAGCCTACGAGCAGTACTTC
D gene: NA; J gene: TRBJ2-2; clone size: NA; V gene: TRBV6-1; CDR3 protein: CASIQQTNTGELFF; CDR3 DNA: TGTGCCAGCATACAACAGACAAACACCGGGGAGCTGTTTTTT
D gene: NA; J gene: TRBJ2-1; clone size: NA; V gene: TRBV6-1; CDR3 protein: CASSEAQGTYNEQFF; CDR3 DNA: TGTGCCAGCAGTGAAGCCCAGGGGACCTACAATGAGCAGTTCTTC
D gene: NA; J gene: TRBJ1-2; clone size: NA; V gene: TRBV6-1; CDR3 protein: CASSPQGYGYTF; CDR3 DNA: TGTGCCAGCAGTCCACAGGGCTATGGCTACACCTTC
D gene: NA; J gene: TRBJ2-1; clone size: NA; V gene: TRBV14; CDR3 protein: CASSQSLRGEQFF; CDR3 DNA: TGTGCCAGCAGCCAATCGCTAAGGGGTGAGCAGTTCTTC
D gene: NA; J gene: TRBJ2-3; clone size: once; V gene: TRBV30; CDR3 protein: CAHGTGYTDTQYF; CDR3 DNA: TGTGCCCATGGAACAGGATACACAGATACGCAGTATTTT
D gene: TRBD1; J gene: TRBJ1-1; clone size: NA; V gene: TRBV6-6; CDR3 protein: CATYGTGGEVEAFF; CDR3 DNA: TGTGCCACCTACGGGACAGGGGGCGAGGTTGAAGCTTTCTTT